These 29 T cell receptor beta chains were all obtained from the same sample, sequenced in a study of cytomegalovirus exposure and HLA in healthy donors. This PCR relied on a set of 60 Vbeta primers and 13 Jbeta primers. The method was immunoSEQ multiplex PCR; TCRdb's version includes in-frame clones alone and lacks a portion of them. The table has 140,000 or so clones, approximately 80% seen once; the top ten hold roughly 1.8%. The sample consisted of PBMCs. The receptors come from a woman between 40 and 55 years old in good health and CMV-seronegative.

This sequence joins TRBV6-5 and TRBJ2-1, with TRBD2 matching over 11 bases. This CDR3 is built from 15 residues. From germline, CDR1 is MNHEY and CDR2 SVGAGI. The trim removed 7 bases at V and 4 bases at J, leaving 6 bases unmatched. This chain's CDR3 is CASNIAGGAYNEQFF. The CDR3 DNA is TGTGCCAGCAATATAGCGGGAGGGGCATACAATGAGCAGTTCTTC.

The CDR3 coding sequence is TGCGCCAGCAGCCAACAGGGCGCGGGGGGCACTGAAGCTTTCTTT. Translating it yields CASSQQGAGGTEAFF. This sequence joins TRBV5-1 and TRBJ1-1, with a tentative D call TRBD1 (6 bases). The CDR3 consists of 15 residues. CDR1 and CDR2 (germline): SGHRS, YFSETQ. Trimming left V 4 bases short and J 4 bases short, with 17 bases between.

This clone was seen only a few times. CDR3 residues: CASNREGVGQPQHF. In DNA form, the CDR3 reads TGTGCCAGCAATCGGGAGGGAGTAGGTCAGCCCCAGCATTTT. The J gene is TRBJ1-5, the V gene TRBV6-1; D not resolved. CDR1 MNHNS and CDR2 SASEGT come from the germline V gene. V lost 7 bases and J 6 bases, leaving 16 bases between the germline ends. The CDR3 spans 14 residues.

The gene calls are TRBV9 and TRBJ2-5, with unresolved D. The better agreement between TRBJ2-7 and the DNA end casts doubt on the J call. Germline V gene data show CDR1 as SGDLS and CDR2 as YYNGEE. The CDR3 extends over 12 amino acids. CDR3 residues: CASSGVSYEQYF. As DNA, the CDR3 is TGTGCCAGCAGCGGAGTGTCTTACGAGCAGTACTTC.

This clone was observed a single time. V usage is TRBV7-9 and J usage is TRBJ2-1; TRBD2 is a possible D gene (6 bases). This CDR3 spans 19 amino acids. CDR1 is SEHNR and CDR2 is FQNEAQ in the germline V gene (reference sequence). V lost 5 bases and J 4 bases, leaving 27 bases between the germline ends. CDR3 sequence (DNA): TGTGCCAGCAGCCAAATAAAAACTTTCCCTGGAGGGGCTTACAATGAGCAGTTCTTC. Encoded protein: CASSQIKTFPGGAYNEQFF.

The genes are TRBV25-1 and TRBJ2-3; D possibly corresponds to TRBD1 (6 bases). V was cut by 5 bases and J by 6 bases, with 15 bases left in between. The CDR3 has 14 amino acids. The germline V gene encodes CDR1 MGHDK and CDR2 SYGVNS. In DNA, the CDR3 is TGTGCCAGCAGTCGAACAGGGTGGCGGGATACGCAGTATTTT. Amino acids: CASSRTGWRDTQYF.

The CDR3 nucleotides read TGTGCCAGCTGCAGGGTTGGCTCCTACAATGAGCAGTTCTTC. Its translation: CASCRVGSYNEQFF. The chain is built from TRBV28 and TRBJ2-1; perhaps TRBD1 as D (5 bases). The CDR3 consists of 14 residues. CDR1 and CDR2 from the germline V gene are MDHEN and SYDVKM. Trimming cost V 8 bases and J 0 bases, with 11 bases left between them.

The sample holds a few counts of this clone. The CDR3: CASRTQGDTEAFF. CDR3 nucleotide sequence: TGTGCCAGCAGAACCCAGGGGGACACTGAAGCTTTCTTT. V and J are TRBV28 and TRBJ1-1, with 7 bases identical to TRBD1. The CDR3 spans 13 residues. Germline-derived CDR1 and CDR2 are MDHEN and SYDVKM. Trimming cost V 6 bases and J 3 bases; bases outside gene matches: 4.

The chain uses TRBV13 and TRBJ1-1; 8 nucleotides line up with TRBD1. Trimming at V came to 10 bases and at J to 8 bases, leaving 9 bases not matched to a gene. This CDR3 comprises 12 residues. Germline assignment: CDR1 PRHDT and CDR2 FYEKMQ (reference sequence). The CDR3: CATLRRTGEAFF. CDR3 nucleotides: TGTGCCACCTTGAGACGGACAGGGGAAGCTTTCTTT.

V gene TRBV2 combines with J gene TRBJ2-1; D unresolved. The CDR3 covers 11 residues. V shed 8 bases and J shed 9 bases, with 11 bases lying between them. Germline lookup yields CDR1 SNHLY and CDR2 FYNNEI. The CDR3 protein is CASRQSPEQFF. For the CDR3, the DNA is TGTGCCAGCCGCCAGTCTCCTGAGCAGTTCTTC.

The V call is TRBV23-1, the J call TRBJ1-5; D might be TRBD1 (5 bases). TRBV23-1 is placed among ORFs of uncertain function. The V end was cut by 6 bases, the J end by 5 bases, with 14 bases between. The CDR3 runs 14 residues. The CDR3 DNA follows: TGCGCCAGCAGCCAAAGCAGGGAGGATCAGCCCCAGCATTTT. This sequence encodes CASSQSREDQPQHF.

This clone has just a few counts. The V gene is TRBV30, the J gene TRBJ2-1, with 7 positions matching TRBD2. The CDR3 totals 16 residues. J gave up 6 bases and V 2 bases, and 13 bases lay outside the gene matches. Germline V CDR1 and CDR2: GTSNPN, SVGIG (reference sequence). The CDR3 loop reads CAWSRSRLAAINEQFF. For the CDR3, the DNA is TGTGCCTGGAGTAGGTCTAGGCTAGCGGCAATCAATGAGCAGTTCTTC. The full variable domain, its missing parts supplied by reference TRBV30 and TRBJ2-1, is SQTIHQWPATLVQPVGSPLSLECTVEGTSNPNLYWYRQAAGRGLQLLFYSVGIGQISSEVPQNLSASRPQDRQFILSSKKLLLSDSGFYLCAWSRSRLAAINEQFFGPGTRLTVL.

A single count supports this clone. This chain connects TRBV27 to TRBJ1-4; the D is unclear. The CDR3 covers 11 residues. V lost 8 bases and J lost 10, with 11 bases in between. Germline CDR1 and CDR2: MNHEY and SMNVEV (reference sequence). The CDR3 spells CASGSGGKLFF. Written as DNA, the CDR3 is TGTGCCAGCGGATCAGGTGGAAAACTGTTTTTT.

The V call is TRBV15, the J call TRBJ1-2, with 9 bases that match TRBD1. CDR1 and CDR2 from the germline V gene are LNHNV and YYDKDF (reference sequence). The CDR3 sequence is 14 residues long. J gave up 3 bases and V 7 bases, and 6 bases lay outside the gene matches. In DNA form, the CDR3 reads TGTGCCACCATCCCGGGACAGGGCTACTATGGCTACACCTTC. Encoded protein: CATIPGQGYYGYTF.

CDR3 region: CAVQRVPYEQYF. The CDR3, as DNA: TGTGCCGTACAGAGGGTCCCCTACGAGCAGTACTTC. The V call is TRBV2, the J call TRBJ2-7, with D maybe TRBD2 (5 bases). This CDR3 contains 12 residues. V was cut by 11 bases and J by 2 bases, with 13 bases left in between. Germline V gene sequence: CDR1 SNHLY, CDR2 FYNNEI.

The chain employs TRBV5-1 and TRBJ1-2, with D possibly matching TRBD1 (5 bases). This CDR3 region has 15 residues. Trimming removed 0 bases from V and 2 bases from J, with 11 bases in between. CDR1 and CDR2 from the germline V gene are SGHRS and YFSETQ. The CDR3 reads CASSLGGGANYGYTF. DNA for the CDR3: TGCGCCAGCAGCTTGGGCGGGGGTGCCAACTATGGCTACACCTTC.

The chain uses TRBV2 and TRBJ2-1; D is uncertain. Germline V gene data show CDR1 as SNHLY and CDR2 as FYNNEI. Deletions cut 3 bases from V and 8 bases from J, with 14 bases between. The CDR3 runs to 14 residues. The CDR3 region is CASSDRVPIHEQFF. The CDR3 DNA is TGTGCCAGCAGTGACCGGGTCCCAATCCATGAGCAGTTCTTC.

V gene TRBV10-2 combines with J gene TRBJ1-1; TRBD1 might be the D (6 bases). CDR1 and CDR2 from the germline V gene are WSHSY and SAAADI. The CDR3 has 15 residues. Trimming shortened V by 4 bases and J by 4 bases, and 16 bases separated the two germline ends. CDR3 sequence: CASSVREGETTEAFF. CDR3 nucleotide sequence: TGCGCCAGCAGTGTACGGGAGGGGGAGACCACTGAAGCTTTCTTT.

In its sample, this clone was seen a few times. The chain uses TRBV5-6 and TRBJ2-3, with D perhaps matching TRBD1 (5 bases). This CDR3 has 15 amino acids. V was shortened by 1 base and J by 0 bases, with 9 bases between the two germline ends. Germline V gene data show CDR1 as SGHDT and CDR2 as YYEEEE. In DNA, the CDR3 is TGTGCCAGCAGCTTGTACAGGCGCAGCACAGATACGCAGTATTTT. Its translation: CASSLYRRSTDTQYF.

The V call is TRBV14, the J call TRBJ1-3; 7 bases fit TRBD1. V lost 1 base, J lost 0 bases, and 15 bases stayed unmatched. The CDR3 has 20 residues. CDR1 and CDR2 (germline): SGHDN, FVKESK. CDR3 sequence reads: CASSQGYRGVIDNSGNTIYF. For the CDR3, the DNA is TGTGCCAGCAGCCAAGGATACAGGGGCGTGATTGATAACTCTGGAAACACCATATATTTT. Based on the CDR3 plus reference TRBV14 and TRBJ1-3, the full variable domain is EAGVTQFPSHSVIEKGQTVTLRCDPISGHDNLYWYRRVMGKEIKFLLHFVKESKQDESGMPNNRFLAERTGGTYSTLKVQPAELEDSGVYFCASSQGYRGVIDNSGNTIYFGEGSWLTVV.

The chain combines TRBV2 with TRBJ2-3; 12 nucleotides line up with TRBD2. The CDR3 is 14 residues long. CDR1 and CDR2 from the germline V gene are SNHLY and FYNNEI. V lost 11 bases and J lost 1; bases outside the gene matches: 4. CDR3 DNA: TGTGCCGGTGGGACTAGCGGGCGCACAGATACGCAGTATTTT. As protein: CAGGTSGRTDTQYF.

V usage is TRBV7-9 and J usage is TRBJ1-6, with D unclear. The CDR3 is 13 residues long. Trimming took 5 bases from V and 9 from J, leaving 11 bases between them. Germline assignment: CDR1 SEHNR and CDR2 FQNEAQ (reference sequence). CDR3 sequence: CASSLLIVSPLHF. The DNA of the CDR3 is TGTGCCAGCAGCCTTCTTATTGTTTCACCCCTCCACTTT.

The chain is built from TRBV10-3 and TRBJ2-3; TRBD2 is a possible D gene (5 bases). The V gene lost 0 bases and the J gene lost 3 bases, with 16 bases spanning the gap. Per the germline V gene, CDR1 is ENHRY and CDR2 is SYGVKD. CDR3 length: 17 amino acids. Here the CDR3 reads CAISESSGILRTDTQYF. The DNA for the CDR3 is TGTGCCATCAGTGAGTCGTCGGGGATCCTGAGGACAGATACGCAGTATTTT.

DNA of the CDR3: TGTGCCAGCAGCTCACCAGGGGTATCTGGAAACACCATATATTTT. Its translation: CASSSPGVSGNTIYF. The rearrangement links TRBV7-9 to TRBJ1-3; a possible D gene is TRBD1 (6 bases). Germline V gene data show CDR1 as SEHNR and CDR2 as FQNEAQ (reference sequence). Trimming cost V 4 bases and J 1 base, with 11 bases left between them. The CDR3 length is 15 residues.

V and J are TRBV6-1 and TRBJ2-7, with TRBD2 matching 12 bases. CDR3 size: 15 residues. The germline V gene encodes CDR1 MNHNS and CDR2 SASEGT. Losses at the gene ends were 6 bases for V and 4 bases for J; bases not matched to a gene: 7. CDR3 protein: CASSDLAGGSYEQYF. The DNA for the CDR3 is TGTGCCAGCAGCGACCTAGCGGGAGGGTCTTACGAGCAGTACTTC.

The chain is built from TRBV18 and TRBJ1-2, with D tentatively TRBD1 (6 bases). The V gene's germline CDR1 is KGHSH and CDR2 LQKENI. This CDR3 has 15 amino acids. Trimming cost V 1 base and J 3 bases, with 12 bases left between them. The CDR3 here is CASSPHPGADYGYTF. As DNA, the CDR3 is TGTGCCAGCTCACCACATCCAGGGGCGGACTATGGCTACACCTTC.

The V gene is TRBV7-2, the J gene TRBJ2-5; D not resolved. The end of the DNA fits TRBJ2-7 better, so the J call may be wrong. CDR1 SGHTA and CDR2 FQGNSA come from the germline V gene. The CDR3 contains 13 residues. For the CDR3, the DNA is TGTGCCAGCAGCCCACCACTCTCCTACGAGCAGTACTTC. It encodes CASSPPLSYEQYF.

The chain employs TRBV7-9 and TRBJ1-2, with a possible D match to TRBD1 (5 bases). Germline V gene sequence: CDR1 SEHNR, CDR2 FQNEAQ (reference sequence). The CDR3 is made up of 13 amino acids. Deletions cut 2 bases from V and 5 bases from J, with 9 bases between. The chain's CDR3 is CASSLMGPYGYTF. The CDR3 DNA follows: TGTGCCAGCAGCTTAATGGGGCCATATGGCTACACCTTC. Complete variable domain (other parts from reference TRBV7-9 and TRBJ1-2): DTGVSQNPRHKITKRGQNVTFRCDPISEHNRLYWYRQTLGQGPEFLTYFQNEAQLEKSRLLSDRFSAERPKGSFSTLEIQRTEQGDSAMYLCASSLMGPYGYTFGSGTRLTVV.

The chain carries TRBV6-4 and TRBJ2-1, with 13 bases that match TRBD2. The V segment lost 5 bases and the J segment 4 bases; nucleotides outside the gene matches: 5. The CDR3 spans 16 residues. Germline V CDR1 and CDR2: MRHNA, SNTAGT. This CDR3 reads CASSRTSGGLYNEQFF. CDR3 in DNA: TGTGCCAGCAGTAGGACTAGCGGGGGACTTTACAATGAGCAGTTCTTC.